This entry lists 20 T cell receptor beta chains sequenced from one sample in a study of human T cells and chemical hapten exposure. Using its own MiXCR run on the RACE reads, TCRdb lists one record per CDR3 protein. The top ten clones hold approximately 10% of a sample with just over 95,000 distinct CDR3 sequences, roughly 27% of them seen once. Time point specified: patch test 3, about 24 weeks after DPC sensitization. This sample's treatment: therapeutic diphenylcyclopropenone sensitization with weekly scalp DPC. The input for sequencing was whole blood, taken in connection with sensitization to the hapten diphenylcyclopropenone (DPC). These receptors all stem from a man aged 40-55 years with alopecia areata. Some clones in this sample may be carry-over from other donors' samples.

This clonotype was counted only a few times. This rearrangement joins TRBV6-5 to TRBJ2-1; D call uncertain. With 1 base removed from V and 6 bases from J, the gap between germline ends came to 4 bases. The CDR3 sequence is 12 residues long. The V gene's germline CDR1 is MNHEY and CDR2 SVGAGI. As DNA, the CDR3 is TGTGCCAGCAGTTACTATTCCAATGAGCAGTTCTTC. Translated, it gives CASSYYSNEQFF.

CDR3 amino acids: CASSLDGQGGYNEQFF. The CDR3 coding sequence is TGTGCCAGCAGCTTGGATGGGCAGGGAGGCTACAATGAGCAGTTCTTC. The V and J genes are TRBV5-6 and TRBJ2-1; D might be TRBD2 (6 bases). Trimming removed 0 bases from V and 3 bases from J, with 13 bases in between. Germline V gene lookup returns CDR1 SGHDT and CDR2 YYEEEE. The CDR3 extends over 16 amino acids. The full variable domain, its missing parts supplied by reference TRBV5-6 and TRBJ2-1, is DAGVTQSPTHLIKTRGQQVTLRCSPKSGHDTVSWYQQALGQGPQFIFQYYEEEERQRGNFPDRFSGHQFPNYSSELNVNALLLGDSALYLCASSLDGQGGYNEQFFGPGTRLTVL.

This chain connects TRBV7-6 to TRBJ2-3; TRBD2 matches at 13 bases. CDR1 SGHVS and CDR2 FNYEAQ come from the germline V gene. The length of the CDR3 is 15 residues. Trimming cost V 5 bases and J 4 bases; bases outside gene matches: 3. The CDR3 nucleotides are TGTGCCAGCAGCGTGGGACTAGCGGGGTCAGATACGCAGTATTTT. Encoded protein: CASSVGLAGSDTQYF. The entire variable domain, with the rest obtained from reference TRBV7-6 and TRBJ2-3, is as follows: GAGVSQSPRYKVTKRGQDVALRCDPISGHVSLYWYRQALGQGPEFLTYFNYEAQQDKSGLPNDRFSAERPEGSISTLTIQRTEQRDSAMYRCASSVGLAGSDTQYFGPGTRLTVL.

The V and J genes are TRBV6-5 and TRBJ2-3; 7 bases are shared with TRBD1. Germline V gene data show CDR1 as MNHEY and CDR2 as SVGAGI. V lost 0 bases and J lost 3; bases outside the gene matches: 6. This CDR3 is built from 16 residues. The CDR3 region has the DNA TGTGCCAGCAGTTACTCGAGAAGGGGGCCAACAGATACGCAGTATTTT. It encodes CASSYSRRGPTDTQYF.

The CDR3 DNA is TGTGCCAGCAGTTACCTAGAATCCTACGAGCAGTACTTC. Translation: CASSYLESYEQYF. The chain joins TRBV6-5 to TRBJ2-7; D is ambiguous. V was pared by 2 bases and J by 1 base, with 6 bases between. The V gene's germline CDR1 is MNHEY and CDR2 SVGAGI. The CDR3 runs to 13 residues.

This clonotype appeared a few times. This chain connects TRBV9 to TRBJ2-3, with 7 positions matching TRBD1. Germline V gene sequence: CDR1 SGDLS, CDR2 YYNGEE. The CDR3 has 15 amino acids. With V trimmed by 0 bases and J by 2 bases, 3 bases remained unmatched. CDR3 nucleotide sequence: TGTGCCAGCAGCGTAGAGGGACAGATCACAGATACGCAGTATTTT. Protein sequence: CASSVEGQITDTQYF.

This chain uses TRBV6-5 with TRBJ2-2, with 8 bases matching TRBD1. V trimming: 5 bases; J trimming: 7 bases; junction bases outside the gene matches: 15. Germline V lookup: CDR1 MNHEY, CDR2 SVGAGI. The CDR3 totals 17 residues. The CDR3 here is CASSTTGAPHRGGELFF. The CDR3 DNA is TGTGCCAGCAGTACGACAGGGGCCCCTCACCGTGGCGGGGAGCTGTTTTTT.

Note on this clonotype: A read error may be the cause here, since a much bigger clone is one base away. The chain carries TRBV7-9 and TRBJ2-3, with 9 bases aligning to TRBD2. Trimming cost V 4 bases and J 9 bases; bases outside gene matches: 8. There are 14 residues in the CDR3. Germline-derived CDR1 and CDR2 are SEHNR and FQNEAQ (reference sequence). CDR3 in DNA: TGTGCCAGCAGCTCCGGACTAGCGAGACACACGCAGTATTTT. It codes for CASSSGLARHTQYF.

In its sample, this clonotype was seen a few times. This chain joins TRBV29-1 and TRBJ1-1; weak D call: TRBD1 (6 bases). Germline V gene sequence: CDR1 SQVTM, CDR2 ANQGSEA. Trimming cost V 7 bases and J 1 base, with 16 bases left between them. CDR3 length equals 14 residues. The chain's CDR3 is CSGSRTVRNTEAFF. CDR3 bases: TGCAGCGGGAGTCGGACAGTCAGGAACACTGAAGCTTTCTTT.

This clonotype was seen more than once but under ten times. The chain joins TRBV7-2 to TRBJ1-1; D is ambiguous. This CDR3 comprises 13 residues. The V and J ends lost 8 bases and 2 bases respectively, with 12 bases between them. Germline values: CDR1 SGHTA, CDR2 FQGNSA. CDR3 region: CASLVGINTEAFF. CDR3 nucleotides: TGTGCCAGCCTCGTGGGAATCAACACTGAAGCTTTCTTT.

This clonotype was seen a handful of times. The chain couples TRBV5-1 to TRBJ2-3; D is unresolved. This CDR3 has 12 amino acids. Germline values: CDR1 SGHRS, CDR2 YFSETQ. V lost 2 bases and J 4 bases, leaving 5 bases between the germline ends. The CDR3 sequence: CASSFAPDTQYF. In nucleotides, the CDR3 is TGCGCCAGCAGCTTCGCGCCAGATACGCAGTATTTT. The variable domain in full, with the rest retrieved from reference TRBV5-1 and TRBJ2-3, is KAGVTQTPRYLIKTRGQQVTLSCSPISGHRSVSWYQQTPGQGLQFLFEYFSETQRNKGNFPGRFSGRQFSNSRSEMNVSTLELGDSALYLCASSFAPDTQYFGPGTRLTVL.

A few counts support this clonotype. The CDR3: CASSVEPLNTEAFF. DNA for the CDR3: TGTGCCAGCAGCGTAGAACCATTGAACACTGAAGCTTTCTTT. This chain links TRBV9 with TRBJ1-1; D remains unclear. Trimming took 0 bases from V and 0 from J, leaving 6 bases between them. Germline lookup yields CDR1 SGDLS and CDR2 YYNGEE. This CDR3 has 14 amino acids.

This clonotype showed up just a few times. The chain combines TRBV29-1 with TRBJ2-1, with 10 positions matching TRBD1. This CDR3 region has 12 residues. V shed 7 bases, J shed 7 bases, and the junction held 4 bases outside the gene matches. Germline loops: CDR1 SQVTM, CDR2 ANQGSEA. CDR3 sequence (DNA): TGCAGCGCTAGGACAGGGGGAAATGAGCAGTTCTTC. Its protein is CSARTGGNEQFF.

This clonotype was observed a few times. This chain uses TRBV10-1 with TRBJ2-3; 10 bases match TRBD2. Germline assignment: CDR1 WNHNN and CDR2 SYGVQD (reference sequence). The CDR3 runs 15 residues. V was clipped by 2 bases and J by 2 bases; unmatched bases: 1. The CDR3 region has the DNA TGCGCCAGCAGTGAGAGCGGGAGGGTCACAGATACGCAGTATTTT. Protein sequence: CASSESGRVTDTQYF.

The rearrangement uses TRBV7-2 and TRBJ2-6; TRBD1 aligns across 8 bases. There are 17 residues in the CDR3. The V gene's germline CDR1 is SGHTA and CDR2 FQGNSA. With 5 bases clipped from V and 3 bases from J, the junction kept 9 bases outside the gene matches. The CDR3 bases are TGTGCCAGCAGCCTAGGACAGGGTTCAGATGGGGCCAACGTCCTGACTTTC. It translates to CASSLGQGSDGANVLTF.

This chain links TRBV7-2 with TRBJ2-1; D uncertain. Germline CDR1 and CDR2: SGHTA and FQGNSA. V was cut by 3 bases and J by 7 bases, with 16 bases left in between. The length of the CDR3 is 15 residues. The CDR3 reads CASSFLRPPGNEQFF. CDR3 in DNA: TGTGCCAGCAGCTTTCTTCGGCCGCCTGGGAATGAGCAGTTCTTC. Full variable domain (rest looked up from reference TRBV7-2 and TRBJ2-1): GAGVSQSPSNKVTEKGKDVELRCDPISGHTALYWYRQSLGQGLEFLIYFQGNSAPDKSGLPSDRFSAERTGGSVSTLTIQRTQQEDSAVYLCASSFLRPPGNEQFFGPGTRLTVL.

The rearrangement links TRBV6-5 to TRBJ2-3; TRBD1 might be the D (6 bases). This CDR3 contains 14 residues. Per germline, CDR1 MNHEY and CDR2 SVGAGI. Trimming removed 2 bases at V and 0 bases at J, with 6 bases between. CDR3 amino acids: CASSYTGSTDTQYF. The CDR3 coding sequence is TGTGCCAGCAGTTACACAGGGAGCACAGATACGCAGTATTTT.

The rearrangement uses TRBV3-1 and TRBJ2-3, with unresolved D. This CDR3 contains 12 residues. Trimming cost V 3 bases and J 2 bases, with 3 bases left between them. The germline V gene encodes CDR1 LGHDT and CDR2 YNNKEL (reference sequence). This CDR3 reads CASSHTTDTQYF. The DNA of the CDR3 is TGTGCCAGCAGCCACACCACAGATACGCAGTATTTT.

This clonotype was seen more than once but under ten times. The DNA of the CDR3 is TGCAGTGCCGCAGGGTATAGCAATCAGCCCCAGCATTTT. Residues: CSAAGYSNQPQHF. The chain is built from TRBV20-1 and TRBJ1-5; a weak D match, TRBD1 (5 bases). The germline CDR1 and CDR2 sequences are DFQATT and SNEGSKA (reference sequence). Trimming cost V 6 bases and J 0 bases, with 9 bases left between them. This CDR3 is built from 13 residues.

The rearrangement links TRBV7-2 to TRBJ1-2; possible D gene TRBD1, 5 bases. V was pared by 1 base and J by 8 bases, with 8 bases between. The CDR3 runs to 12 residues. Germline CDR1 SGHTA, CDR2 FQGNSA. The CDR3: CASSLGRVGYTF. The CDR3 DNA follows: TGTGCCAGCAGCTTAGGCAGGGTCGGCTACACCTTC.